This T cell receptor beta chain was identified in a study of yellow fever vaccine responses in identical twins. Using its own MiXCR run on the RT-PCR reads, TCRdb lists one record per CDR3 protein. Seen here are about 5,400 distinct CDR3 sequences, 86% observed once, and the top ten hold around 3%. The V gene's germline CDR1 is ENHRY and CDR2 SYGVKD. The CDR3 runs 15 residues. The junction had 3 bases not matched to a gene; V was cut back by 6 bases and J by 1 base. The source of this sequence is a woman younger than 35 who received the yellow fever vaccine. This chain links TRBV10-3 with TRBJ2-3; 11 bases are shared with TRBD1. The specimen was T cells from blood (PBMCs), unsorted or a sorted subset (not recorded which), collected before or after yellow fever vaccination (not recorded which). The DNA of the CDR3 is TGTGCCATCAGCACGGGACAGGGGGGCACAGATACGCAGTATTTT. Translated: CAISTGQGGTDTQYF.